The source of this T cell receptor beta chain is a study of Graves' ophthalmopathy and Graves' hyperthyroidism. Notes on this clonotype: Its antigen is not known.

Whole-study findings and limits: Among expanded thyroid clonotypes above 0.001 frequency, most also occurred in blood.

Germline trimming cut 6 bases from V and 4 bases from J; bases unmatched to any gene: 6. The germline V gene has CDR1 MNHEY and CDR2 SVGAGI. CDR3 length: 14 residues. The TCR beta CDR3 regions underwent amplification from RNA transcripts. HTBI-primed RT-PCR formed the first round, and a multiplex PCR formed the second. TCRdb re-derived calls from the multiplex PCR reads in MiXCR, one entry per CDR3 protein. The sample includes over 45,000 distinct CDR3 sequences, roughly 52% seen only once; the top ten take around 25%. Material for sequencing was peripheral blood. The sequence came from an adult man with Graves' ophthalmopathy. This chain links TRBV6-5 with TRBJ1-2, with 9 bases that match TRBD1. The CDR3: CASRGDRDAYGYTF. The CDR3 DNA sequence: TGTGCCAGCAGGGGGGACAGGGATGCCTATGGCTACACCTTC.